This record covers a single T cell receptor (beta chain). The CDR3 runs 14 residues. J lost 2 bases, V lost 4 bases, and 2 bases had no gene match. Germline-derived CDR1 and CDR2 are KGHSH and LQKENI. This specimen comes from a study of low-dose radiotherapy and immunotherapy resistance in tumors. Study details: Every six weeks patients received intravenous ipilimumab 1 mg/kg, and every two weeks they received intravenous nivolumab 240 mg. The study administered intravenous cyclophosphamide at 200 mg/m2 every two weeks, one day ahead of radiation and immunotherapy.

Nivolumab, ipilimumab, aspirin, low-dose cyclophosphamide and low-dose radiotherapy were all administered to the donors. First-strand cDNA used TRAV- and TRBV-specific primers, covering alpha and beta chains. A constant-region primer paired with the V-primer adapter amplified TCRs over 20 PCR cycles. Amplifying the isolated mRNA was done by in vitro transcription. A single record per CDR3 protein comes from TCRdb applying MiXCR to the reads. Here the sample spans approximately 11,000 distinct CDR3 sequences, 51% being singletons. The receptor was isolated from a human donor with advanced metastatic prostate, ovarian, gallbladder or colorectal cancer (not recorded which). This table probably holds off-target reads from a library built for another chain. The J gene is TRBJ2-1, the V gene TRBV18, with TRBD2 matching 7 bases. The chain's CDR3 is CASSREGTYNEQFF. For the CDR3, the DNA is TGTGCCAGCTCACGGGAGGGAACCTACAATGAGCAGTTCTTC.